This is a list of T cell receptor beta chains from one sample in a study of shared clonotypes between healthy human individuals. Produced via immunoSEQ multiplex PCR; TCRdb's table is partial and in-frame only. The data show approximately 720,000 clones, about three quarters seen once. The sample consisted of memory CD4+ T cells sorted from blood. The receptors here all came from a woman aged 30 to 39 in good health. CDR3s include the opening cysteine and the closing phenylalanine or tryptophan. Fields, in order: D gene, CDR3 length, clone size, J gene, V gene, CDR3 DNA, CDR3 protein. A D gene is named only where the DNA matches it firmly. Expanded clones are given a class, and other clones once, few, many or no size at all.

>TRBD2|13|NA|TRBJ2-1|TRBV5-8
TGTGCCAGCAGCTTTTGGGGGGGAAATGAGCAGTTCTTC
CASSFWGGNEQFF
>NA|13|many|TRBJ1-1|TRBV10-3
TGTGCCATCAGTGACAGGGGTTTCGGTGAAGCTTTCTTT
CAISDRGFGEAFF
>TRBD1|16|NA|TRBJ1-1|TRBV18
TGTGCCAGCTCACCACCCGAACAGGGGGCAGGGATTGAAGCTTTCTTT
CASSPPEQGAGIEAFF
>NA|14|NA|TRBJ2-7|TRBV13
TGTGCCAGCAGCGTCCAGGCAGAGCCCTACGAGCAGTACTTC
CASSVQAEPYEQYF
>NA|17|NA|TRBJ2-6|TRBV7-9
TGTGCCAGCAGCCCGAATTGGAGAGACACTGGGGCCAACGTCCTGACTTTC
CASSPNWRDTGANVLTF
>NA|13|NA|TRBJ2-2|TRBV28
TGTGCCAGCGGCCGTGGGGACACCGGGGAGCTGTTTTTT
CASGRGDTGELFF
>NA|14|NA|TRBJ2-2|TRBV13
TGTGCCAGCAGCCGTCTGGAGGGGACCGGGGAGCTGTTTTTT
CASSRLEGTGELFF
>NA|16|NA|TRBJ1-1|TRBV14
TGTGCCAGCAGCCAAGAAGTAAGGGCCGCGAACACTGAAGCTTTCTTT
CASSQEVRAANTEAFF
>NA|12|NA|TRBJ2-1|TRBV28
TGTGCCGGGCAGAGCGGGTTCAATGAGCAGTTCTTC
CAGQSGFNEQFF
>NA|14|NA|TRBJ1-3|TRBV9
TGTGCCAGCAGCAGGGGGATCTCTGGAAACACCATATATTTT
CASSRGISGNTIYF
>TRBD1|13|NA|TRBJ2-1|TRBV28
TGTGCCAGCAGTCCTACCACATGGACAGGTTGGGTCTTC
CASSPTTWTGWVF
>TRBD1|14|once|TRBJ2-5|TRBV5-1
TGCGCCAGCAGCTTGTTAAGGGGGCGGGAGACCCAGTACTTC
CASSLLRGRETQYF
>TRBD2|15|NA|TRBJ2-1|TRBV30
TGTGCCTGGACCCAACTAGCGGGACTATACAATGAGCAGTTCTTC
CAWTQLAGLYNEQFF
>TRBD2|17|once|TRBJ2-2|TRBV28
TGTGCCAGCAGTTCCCATGGGACTAGCGGGAGACCCGGGGAGCTGTTTTTT
CASSSHGTSGRPGELFF
>NA|14|NA|TRBJ2-2|TRBV2
TGTGCCAGCGCAAAATTGTCGAACACCGGGGAGCTGTTTTTT
CASAKLSNTGELFF
>NA|17|NA|TRBJ2-1|TRBV30
TGTGCCTGGAGGGGCAGAGCGGGCCCGGAGGCTTACAATGAGCAGTTCTTC
CAWRGRAGPEAYNEQFF
>NA|13|NA|TRBJ2-3|TRBV28
TGTGCCAGCAGTTTAGGCGGGGCAGATACGCAGTATTTT
CASSLGGADTQYF
>TRBD1|15|NA|TRBJ2-1|TRBV7-2
TGTGCCAGCAGCTTAGGGGGGACAGGGGGCAATGAGCAGTTCTTC
CASSLGGTGGNEQFF
>TRBD2|19|NA|TRBJ2-1|TRBV7-6
TGTGCCAGCAGCTTTCGACTAGCGGGAGCTTTTAGCTCCTACAATGAGCAGTTCTTC
CASSFRLAGAFSSYNEQFF
>TRBD1|13|NA|TRBJ2-1|TRBV2
TGTGCCAGCAGTGTGGACAGGGAGAATGAGCAGTTCTTC
CASSVDRENEQFF
>NA|14|NA|TRBJ1-5|TRBV21-1
TGTGCCAGCAGCAAAGGGCGGGTCAATCAGCCCCAGCATTTT
CASSKGRVNQPQHF
>NA|19|NA|TRBJ2-5|TRBV14
TGTGCCAGCAGCCCCTCTGCGGAAAATAGAATGCTATGGGCCACGACCCAGTACTTC
CASSPSAENRMLWATTQYF
>NA|15|few|TRBJ2-1|TRBV5-1
TGCGCCAGCACCCTTGACTCTAGCTCCTACAATGAGCAGTTCTTC
CASTLDSSSYNEQFF
>NA|14|NA|TRBJ2-7|TRBV7-6
TGTGCCAGCAGCTTAGGGACCTATGACTACGAGCAGTACTTC
CASSLGTYDYEQYF
>NA|11|NA|TRBJ2-3|TRBV27
TGTGCCAGCAGGGACCGAGATACGCAGTATTTT
CASRDRDTQYF
>NA|14|NA|TRBJ1-2|TRBV5-1
TGCGCCAGCAGCCTCTCCTTGGGGGGCTATGGCTACACCTTC
CASSLSLGGYGYTF
>TRBD1|14|NA|TRBJ2-7|TRBV16
TGTGCCAGCAGCCCCCGGACAGGGTTCGGCGAGCAGTACTTC
CASSPRTGFGEQYF
>NA|15|NA|TRBJ1-1|TRBV7-9
TGTGCCAGCAGCTCCCTCGGCGGGGGGGCCACTGAAGCTTTCTTT
CASSSLGGGATEAFF
>NA|13|many|TRBJ2-3|TRBV30
TGTGCCAACCGCCCAGGGATAACAGATACGCAGTATTTT
CANRPGITDTQYF
>NA|15|many|TRBJ1-4|TRBV7-9
TGTGCCAGCAGCGGACGTGGAGGGGGGAGTGAAAAACTGTTTTTT
CASSGRGGGSEKLFF
>NA|12|NA|TRBJ1-2|TRBV6-1
TGTGCCAGCAAAGGGCGGCTCTATGGCTACACCTTC
CASKGRLYGYTF
>NA|14|once|TRBJ2-1|TRBV29-1
TGCAGCGTTGAAGATTATCCTGGCGGGAATGAGCAGTTCTTC
CSVEDYPGGNEQFF
>NA|11|many|TRBJ1-1|TRBV2
TGTGCCAGCAGTTTGACAGCATCGGCTTTCTTT
CASSLTASAFF
>TRBD2|17|NA|TRBJ2-3|TRBV10-1
TGCGCCAGCAGTGAGGGAAGGAGCGGGACTGGGACAGATACGCAGTATTTT
CASSEGRSGTGTDTQYF
>NA|12|few|TRBJ1-1|TRBV6-6
TGTGCCACTTCGACAGAGAACACTGAAGCTTTCTTT
CATSTENTEAFF
>NA|12|few|TRBJ2-4|TRBV7-9
TGTGCCAGCAGCTCAGGCCTGGGCATTCAGTACTTC
CASSSGLGIQYF
>TRBD2|15|NA|TRBJ2-1|TRBV6-5
TGTGCCAGCAGTTACCGGCTAGCGGGACGCAATGAGCAGTTCTTC
CASSYRLAGRNEQFF
>TRBD2|19|NA|TRBJ2-1|TRBV18
TGTGCCAGCTCACCCCCGGGACTAGCGTCGAAGAGCTCCTACAATGAGCAGTTCTTC
CASSPPGLASKSSYNEQFF
>TRBD1|15|NA|TRBJ1-5|TRBV4-1
TGCGCCAGCAGCCCACGGACAGGAGGAAATCAGCCCCAGCATTTT
CASSPRTGGNQPQHF
>NA|13|NA|TRBJ2-1|TRBV5-1
TGCGCCAGCAGCTCCCGGACTTACAATGAGCAGTTCTTC
CASSSRTYNEQFF
>NA|12|once|TRBJ2-4|TRBV5-8
TGTGCCAGCAGTGAAAGAGCAAACATTCAGTACTTC
CASSERANIQYF
>NA|12|NA|TRBJ2-5|TRBV30
TGTGCCTGGGATAGCCCTAAGGAGACCCAGTACTTC
CAWDSPKETQYF
>TRBD1|14|many|TRBJ1-5|TRBV7-2
TGTGCCAGCAGCTTAGTACAGGGGAATCAGCCCCAGCATTTT
CASSLVQGNQPQHF
>TRBD2|13|NA|TRBJ2-7|TRBV6-5
TGTGCCAGCAGCAAGCGGGAGGGGTGGGAGCAGTACTTC
CASSKREGWEQYF
>TRBD1|16|NA|TRBJ2-7|TRBV6-5
TGTGCCAGCAGTTACTCGGCTTTGGGACAGGTCTACGAGCAGTACTTC
CASSYSALGQVYEQYF
>TRBD1|19|few|TRBJ1-4|TRBV10-3
TGTGCCATCAGTGCCTCCGGGACAGGGGGCTCCGGGACTAATGAAAAACTGTTTTTT
CAISASGTGGSGTNEKLFF
>TRBD1|14|NA|TRBJ1-2|TRBV2
TGTGCCAGCAGACCCACAGGGGGCGTCTATGGCTACACCTTC
CASRPTGGVYGYTF
>NA|14|once|TRBJ1-5|TRBV5-6
TGTGCCAGCAGCTCAAGGGTTAGCAATCAGCCCCAGCATTTT
CASSSRVSNQPQHF
>TRBD2|16|NA|TRBJ2-2|TRBV10-1
TGCGCCAGCAGTGAGGCAAGCGGGAGTGAGTTCGGGGAGCTGTTTTTT
CASSEASGSEFGELFF
>NA|16|NA|TRBJ1-4|TRBV15
TGTGCCACCAGCAGAGATCTGGGGGCGTCTAATGAAAAACTGTTTTTT
CATSRDLGASNEKLFF
>TRBD2|16|NA|TRBJ2-1|TRBV7-8
TGTGCCAGCAGCTTAATAGCGGGAGTAACCTACAATGAGCAGTTCTTC
CASSLIAGVTYNEQFF
>TRBD1|15|NA|TRBJ2-7|TRBV5-1
TGCGCCAGCAGCTTGGCTCTGGACAGGGTATACGAGCAGTACTTC
CASSLALDRVYEQYF